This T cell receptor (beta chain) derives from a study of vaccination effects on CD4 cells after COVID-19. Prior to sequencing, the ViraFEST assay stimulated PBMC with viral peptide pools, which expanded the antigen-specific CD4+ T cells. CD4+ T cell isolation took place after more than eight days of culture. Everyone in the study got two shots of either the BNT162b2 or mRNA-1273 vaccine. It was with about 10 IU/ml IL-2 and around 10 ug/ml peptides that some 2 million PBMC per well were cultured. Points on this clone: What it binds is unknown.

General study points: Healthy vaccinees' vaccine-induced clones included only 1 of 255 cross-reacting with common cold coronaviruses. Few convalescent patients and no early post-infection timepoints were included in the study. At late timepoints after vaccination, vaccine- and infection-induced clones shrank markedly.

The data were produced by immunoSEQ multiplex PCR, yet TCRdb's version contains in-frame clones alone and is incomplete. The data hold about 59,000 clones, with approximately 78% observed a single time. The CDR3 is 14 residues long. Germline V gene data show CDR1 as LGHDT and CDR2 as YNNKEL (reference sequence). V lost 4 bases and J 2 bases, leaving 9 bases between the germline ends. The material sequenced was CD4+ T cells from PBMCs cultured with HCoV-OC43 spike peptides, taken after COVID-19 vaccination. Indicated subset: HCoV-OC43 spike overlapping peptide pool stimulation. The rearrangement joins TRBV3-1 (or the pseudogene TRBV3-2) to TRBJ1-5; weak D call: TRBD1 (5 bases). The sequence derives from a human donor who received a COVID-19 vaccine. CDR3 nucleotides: TGTGCCAGCAGCCCCCGCAGGGGCAATCAGCCCCAGCATTTT. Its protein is CASSPRRGNQPQHF.